This T cell receptor (beta chain) was sequenced for a study of T cell repertoires in cytomegalovirus infection. About the study: In the study, CMV epitopes included recently identified HLA-C-restricted and well-studied HLA-B-restricted ones. The public TCR beta signatures pointed to both CMV infection and matching HLA type.

Trimming removed 4 bases from V and 0 bases from J, with 10 bases in between. This CDR3 is built from 15 residues. Germline loops: CDR1 MNHNS, CDR2 SASEGT. Study-level results: Of the TCR beta families, the public ones yielded a cumulative frequency that identified carriers of CMV plus the relevant HLA.

MiXCR, applied by TCRdb to the reads, yields one record per CDR3 protein. The data hold some 800,000 distinct CDR3 sequences, with 32% observed a single time. As regards this clonotype: What it recognizes is unknown.

The rearrangement joins TRBV6-1 to TRBJ1-5; D possibly corresponds to TRBD1 (5 bases). This TCR was recovered from a human donor in good health (CMV status not recorded). Some clones in this sample may be carry-over from other donors' samples. Sequencing was performed on cultured CD8+ T cells from PBMCs, taken from culture after CMV antigen stimulation. The DNA of the CDR3 is TGTGCCAGCAGTGCCCGACAGTCTAGCAATCAGCCCCAGCATTTT. This translates into CASSARQSSNQPQHF.